The 5 T cell receptor beta chains below were found in one sample sequenced in a study of blood T cell repertoires in COVID-19. Only in-frame clones appear in the TCRdb table, and some are missing; sequencing was by immunoSEQ multiplex PCR. The sample carries about 120,000 clones, around 89% recorded once. The sample taken for sequencing was peripheral blood. These receptors came from a woman aged 45-65 years with acute or convalescent COVID-19.

The chain links TRBV18 to TRBJ2-1; 9 bases are a match to TRBD1. The germline V gene has CDR1 KGHSH and CDR2 LQKENI. The V and J ends lost 2 bases and 6 bases, in that order; junction bases with no gene match: 14. The length of the CDR3 is 18 residues. The CDR3 DNA is TGTGCCAGCTCACCAAAACAGGGGGCCATCCTTACCGGCAATGAGCAGTTCTTC. Amino acids: CASSPKQGAILTGNEQFF.

This clone was found once. The rearrangement joins TRBV23-1 to TRBJ2-7; tentative D call: TRBD1 (5 bases). TRBV23-1 is given ORF status, its function remaining uncertain. This CDR3 comprises 14 residues. V was pared by 2 bases and J by 9 bases, with 17 bases between. The CDR3 DNA reads as TGCGCCAGCAGTCAAGAGGTAAGGGGAAGGGGGCAGTACTTC. Its translation: CASSQEVRGRGQYF.

The chain uses TRBV6-4 and TRBJ2-7; D may be TRBD1 (7 bases). This CDR3 region has 19 residues. Trimming removed 1 base from V and 5 bases from J, with 27 bases in between. CDR1 and CDR2 (germline): MRHNA, SNTAGT. The CDR3 DNA sequence: TGTGCCAGCAGTGACTTTCTTTTTTGGGGGGAAGACAGGGACCACGAGCAGTACTTC. Translation: CASSDFLFWGEDRDHEQYF.

The chain has TRBV7-9 and TRBJ2-1; a possible D gene is TRBD2 (6 bases). This CDR3 region has 15 residues. Trimming shortened V by 5 bases and J by 6 bases, and 17 bases separated the two germline ends. In germline, CDR1 is SEHNR, CDR2 FQNEAQ (reference sequence). The CDR3 is CASSPAGYSTNEQFF. The CDR3 DNA follows: TGTGCCAGCAGCCCCGCGGGGTACTCCACCAATGAGCAGTTCTTC.

The chain couples TRBV11-2 to TRBJ2-1; 8 positions match TRBD2. The CDR3 covers 14 residues. After removal of 1 base from V and 9 bases from J, the junction contained 5 bases not matched to a gene. The germline CDR1 and CDR2 sequences are SGHAT and FQNNGV. In DNA form, the CDR3 reads TGTGCCAGCAGCTTAGCGGGAGGGCCAGTTGAGCAGTTCTTC. This sequence encodes CASSLAGGPVEQFF. Using reference TRBV11-2 and TRBJ2-1 for the parts outside the CDR3, the full variable domain is EAGVAQSPRYKIIEKRQSVAFWCNPISGHATLYWYQQILGQGPKLLIQFQNNGVVDDSQLPKDRFSAERLKGVDSTLKIQPAKLEDSAVYLCASSLAGGPVEQFFGPGTRLTVL.